The 9 T cell receptor beta chains below come from one sample, sequenced in a study of identical twins. Using its own MiXCR run on the 5' RACE reads, TCRdb lists one record per CDR3 protein. The sample shows 250,000 to 350,000 distinct CDR3 sequences, roughly 10% of them seen only once. The same sample was also studied in work on yellow fever vaccine responses in identical twins.

The sequencing input was CD8+ T cells sorted from blood. These TCRs come from a young woman in good health.

This clonotype was counted once. An end of the junction differs from the germline gene, which may be a read error. The chain combines TRBV4-1 with TRBJ2-2; D ambiguous. The CDR3 has 16 amino acids. Germline V gives CDR1 MGHRA, CDR2 YSYEKL. This CDR3 reads CASSPVVATSTWELFF. The DNA of the CDR3 is TGCGCCAGCAGCCCCGTGGTAGCCACCTCCACCTGGGAGCTGTTTTTT.

Ten or more counts support this clonotype. This chain links TRBV2 with TRBJ1-1; D uncertain. CDR1 and CDR2 from the germline V gene are SNHLY and FYNNEI. The V and J ends lost 7 bases and 5 bases respectively, with 17 bases between them. CDR3 length: 14 residues. The CDR3 nucleotides are TGTGCCAGCAAGTCATCAGTGGGGTCTACTGAAGCTTTCTTT. Protein sequence: CASKSSVGSTEAFF. The whole variable domain, remainder taken from reference TRBV2 and TRBJ1-1, is EPEVTQTPSHQVTQMGQEVILRCVPISNHLYFYWYRQILGQKVEFLVSFYNNEISEKSEIFDDQFSVERPDGSNFTLKIRSTKLEDSAMYFCASKSSVGSTEAFFGQGTRLTVV.

This clonotype was recorded many times. The V call is TRBV20-1, the J call TRBJ2-7, with 8 positions matching TRBD2. The germline gives CDR1 DFQATT, CDR2 SNEGSKA (reference sequence). The CDR3 runs 18 residues. V shed 0 bases, J shed 3 bases, and the junction held 16 bases outside the gene matches. CDR3 nucleotides: TGCAGTGCTAGAGATATGGAGGGGGGGCGGGAGGTCCTCTACGAGCAGTACTTC. It yields the protein CSARDMEGGREVLYEQYF.

At least ten counts were recorded for this clonotype. The J gene is TRBJ1-1, the V gene TRBV15; no definite D call. Germline CDR1 reads LNHNV; CDR2 reads YYDKDF (reference sequence). This CDR3 is 13 amino acids long. The ends were cut back, 1 base at V and 1 base at J, with 4 bases in the middle. CDR3 amino acids: CATSRGQNTEAFF. CDR3 sequence (DNA): TGTGCCACCAGCAGAGGACAGAACACTGAAGCTTTCTTT.

The sample holds a few counts of this clonotype. This sequence joins TRBV28 and TRBJ2-2; tentative D call: TRBD2 (6 bases). CDR3 length: 17 residues. Germline values: CDR1 MDHEN, CDR2 SYDVKM. The ends were cut back, 3 bases at V and 5 bases at J, with 19 bases in the middle. The CDR3 reads CASSFRGIGRMTGELFF. The CDR3 DNA is TGTGCCAGCAGTTTTCGGGGAATAGGGAGGATGACCGGGGAGCTGTTTTTT. The variable domain in full, with the rest retrieved from reference TRBV28 and TRBJ2-2, is DVKVTQSSRYLVKRTGEKVFLECVQDMDHENMFWYRQDPGLGLRLIYFSYDVKMKEKGDIPEGYSVSREKKERFSLILESASTNQTSMYLCASSFRGIGRMTGELFFGEGSRLTVL.

This clonotype has a count of ten or more. The chain is built from TRBV5-1 and TRBJ2-1; TRBD2 might be the D (6 bases). Germline lookup yields CDR1 SGHRS and CDR2 YFSETQ. This CDR3 is 14 amino acids long. The germline V and J ends were trimmed by 3 bases and 7 bases, with 14 bases remaining between them. The DNA for the CDR3 is TGCGCCAGCAGCTCGAGTAGCGGTAGAAATGAGCAGTTCTTC. Translating gives CASSSSSGRNEQFF.

This clonotype was observed a few times. The gene calls are TRBV7-9 and TRBJ1-1, with TRBD1 as a possible D gene (6 bases). The V gene's germline CDR1 is SEHNR and CDR2 FQNEAQ (reference sequence). This CDR3 has 13 residues. V shed 7 bases and J shed 3 bases, with 12 bases lying between them. CDR3 residues: CASIPKGDTEAFF. The DNA of the CDR3 is TGTGCCAGCATCCCCAAGGGGGACACTGAAGCTTTCTTT.

The V call is TRBV27, the J call TRBJ2-3; D tentatively fits TRBD1 or TRBD2 (5 bases each). This CDR3 region has 16 residues. In germline, CDR1 is MNHEY, CDR2 SMNVEV (reference sequence). The germline V and J ends were trimmed by 11 bases and 4 bases, with 25 bases remaining between them. The CDR3 DNA reads as TGTGCCTCTCAGGGTGTTTGGGGGTCTTTCTCAGATACGCAGTATTTT. This sequence encodes CASQGVWGSFSDTQYF.

This clonotype has a handful of counts. The J gene is TRBJ2-3, the V gene TRBV11-2, with 9 positions matching TRBD2. Trimming cost V 7 bases and J 5 bases; bases outside gene matches: 16. CDR1 is SGHAT, CDR2 FQNNGV, per germline. The CDR3 totals 17 residues. The CDR3 region has the DNA TGTGCCAGCACCTCGCGTCCGGCGGGGGGGCCGAGAGATACGCAGTATTTT. Its protein is CASTSRPAGGPRDTQYF.